What follows is one T cell receptor (beta chain) and its context. Its specificity is unknown. This specimen comes from a study of T-cell reconstitution after alpha-beta-depleted transplantation in children. Study conclusions and caveats: At day 60, the high TCRbeta diversity found in some patients originated from recipient T cells and thymic progenitors that had survived. One year post-transplant, T-cell counts and diversity were largely derived from T cells produced anew.

Germline V gene sequence: CDR1 LNHNV, CDR2 YYDKDF (reference sequence). The CDR3 totals 20 residues. With 5 bases clipped from V and 4 bases from J, the junction kept 18 bases outside the gene matches. Unique molecular identifiers were used to barcode this TCRbeta library. MiXCR, run by TCRdb on the PCR reads, gives a single entry per CDR3 protein. The profile shows around 700,000 distinct CDR3 sequences, roughly 13% of them singletons. The sample consisted of PBMCs, taken before TCRalphabeta/CD19-depleted stem cell transplant. This chain uses TRBV15 with TRBJ2-3; TRBD2 matches 13 bases. This clonotype was sampled from a girl aged 2-10 years with congenital amegakaryocytic thrombocytopenia, due to receive a stem cell transplant. The CDR3 nucleotides read TGTGCCACCAGCCCCAATACACTCCTACTAGCGGGAGGGCAAGCAGATACGCAGTATTTT. Its translation is CATSPNTLLLAGGQADTQYF.